This T cell receptor beta chain originates from a study of T cell repertoires in cytomegalovirus infection. Study findings and constraints: HLA-C-restricted CMV clonotypes gave the most frequent clonotype in two of eight donors.

TCRdb re-called the reads through MiXCR, storing one row per CDR3 protein. The repertoire holds over 250,000 distinct CDR3 sequences, with around 20% as singletons. This clonotype was found many times. The antigen is unknown. The CDR3 spans 18 residues. J was trimmed by 6 bases and V by 3 bases; bases with no gene match: 18. V gene TRBV12-3 or TRBV12-4 combines with J gene TRBJ2-3; TRBD2 matches 7 bases. The source was cultured PBMCs, collected from culture after CMV antigen stimulation. This receptor was obtained from a human donor in good health (CMV status not recorded). Some clones in this sample may be carry-over from other donors' samples. CDR3 in DNA: TGTGCCAGCAGTTTCGGGTCTTGGTTGCGGGAGTCGGCTGATACGCAGTATTTT. This translates into CASSFGSWLRESADTQYF.